This TCR beta chain originates from a study of T cell responses to AZD1222 COVID-19 vaccine (dated by TCRdb to the early 2020s). As for the study more broadly: Because spike-specific TCR depth and breadth did not differ between the two schedules, AZD1222 recipients who got a second dose at roughly 4 weeks were pooled with those who got a second dose at roughly 12 weeks. TCR sequencing was performed for over 230 trial participants, of whom around 210 were given two doses of AZD1222 and around 25 were given two doses of MenACWY control vaccine. Trial participants were enrolled by age into subgroups of 18-55, 56-69 and 70-plus years, and around 150, 28 and 57 TCR-sequenced participants, respectively, were included in these subgroups.

Points the paper makes about the study in general: The 56-69-year group was small, and its depth increase did not reach significance, likely because of low power. Because no day 14 peak-response samples were available, the repertoires could be characterized only after the peak T cell response. Spike-specific TCR breadth and depth rose significantly after two AZD1222 doses compared with day 0 and with MenACWY recipients. Vaccine-associated CD4 TCRs spanned the whole spike protein, with dominant responses in regions 160-218 and 743-854. Only five to seven AZD1222 recipients were SARS-CoV-2 seropositive at baseline, limiting conclusions about previously exposed vaccinees. Participants were mostly white British, with more females than males. The authors suggested clonal diversity may have been underestimated. Reportedly, close to half of the unique spike-specific TCRs recognized epitopes lying outside the regions that are mutated in the B.1.351 and B.1.1.7 variants.

The time point label on this specimen signifies: baseline before first vaccination. The vaccinee samples were drawn from two UK trials, COV001 and COV002, one of which was a single-blind randomized controlled phase 2/3 trial testing AZD1222 (ChAdOx1 nCoV-19) in healthy adults. For TCRbeta chain sequencing, PBMC samples from trial participants were taken at day 0 and at day 28 after the second dose. This clone was seen once. Its binding antigen is unknown. Base qualities are not recorded, but no much larger clone differs from it by a single base. The CDR3 regions of human TCRbeta chains were subjected to immunosequencing. The original pipeline was this. TCRs in the repertoires were matched against a reference library of SARS-CoV-2-specific TCRs that had been generated with the MIRA antigen-specificity platform. Breadth was defined as the fraction of unique TCRs that were SARS-CoV-2-associated, and depth was defined as the fraction of total T cells that were SARS-CoV-2-associated. Using the MIRA data, each spike-specific TCR was assigned both to the spike region to which the TCR was reactive and to a CD4 or CD8 class. Log10-transformed breadth and depth values were compared by one-way ANOVA with Sidak's multiple comparisons tests. Drawn from immuneACCESS, this table holds only the in-frame rearrangements with V and J called that TCRdb kept. Clones are partly lost; checked studies trace under half to an unresolved V gene and leave the rest unexplained. V and J calls and clone size come straight from that table; D and trimming were deduced from the DNA. The sample table holds 180,000 or so clones, of which roughly 92% were seen once. 0.6% to 0.7% of the sample comes from the top ten.

At the junction V is shortened by 7 bases and J by 5 bases; bases outside the gene matches: 16. Counted from cysteine to phenylalanine, this CDR3 has 17 amino acids. Kept here is only the CDR3 DNA, which spans 51 bases and is read in frame from base 1. From a lookup of the germline V gene (reference sequence), CDR1 and CDR2 are LNHDA and SQIVND. The sequence was collected from an adult in good health. The V gene is TRBV19 and the J gene is TRBJ2-7, and TRBD2 aligns with 11 junction nucleotides. Sequences were derived from peripheral blood, sampled on day 0 of AZD1222 vaccination. The nucleotide sequence is given as TGTGCCAGTACCCCGGGCCCCCTTAGCGGGAGGGCAAACGAGCAGTACTTC. This is translated as CASTPGPLSGRANEQYF. The CDR3 plus the reference TRBV19 and TRBJ2-7 genes for the other parts give the full variable domain: DGGITQSPKYLFRKEGQNVTLSCEQNLNHDAMYWYRQDPGQGLRLIYYSQIVNDFQKGDIAEGYSVSREKKESFPLTVTSAQKNPTAFYLCASTPGPLSGRANEQYFGPGTRLTVT.